Listed below are T cell receptor beta chains from one sample, sequenced in a study of identical twins. TCRdb fed the 5' RACE reads into MiXCR, producing one record per CDR3 protein. The data contain 350,000 or so distinct CDR3 sequences, approximately 9.1% of them singletons. The material sequenced was naive T cells sorted from blood. The receptor set was obtained from a woman aged 45 to 65 in good health. Each CDR3 is given with its conserved first and last residue. The D gene is left open where the match is weak. The listing skips clone size in some rows; elsewhere it reads once, few, many or a size class.

clone_size	d_call	cdr3_length	v_call	j_call	cdr3_aa	cdr3_nt
-	TRBD2	15	TRBV20-1	TRBJ2-3	CSARLPSGRTDTQYF	TGCAGTGCTAGATTACCTAGCGGGAGAACAGATACGCAGTATTTT
few	TRBD1	14	TRBV7-9	TRBJ2-1	CASSTNQGVDEQFF	TGTGCCAGCAGCACGAATCAGGGGGTGGATGAGCAGTTCTTC
-	-	12	TRBV15	TRBJ2-3	CATSLGPQTQYF	TGTGCCACCAGCCTGGGGCCACAAACGCAGTATTTT
-	-	15	TRBV28	TRBJ2-3	CASSLGVGPADTQYF	TGTGCCAGCAGTTTAGGTGTAGGACCGGCCGATACGCAGTATTTT
few	TRBD2	17	TRBV9	TRBJ2-2	CASSVGDGRLYTGELFF	TGTGCCAGCAGCGTAGGGGACGGGAGGCTTTACACCGGGGAGCTGTTTTTT
few	-	14	TRBV4-1	TRBJ1-6	CASSRPGPLSPLHF	TGCGCCAGCAGCCGCCCGGGACCTCTTTCACCCCTCCACTTT
-	TRBD2	14	TRBV12-3/TRBV12-4	TRBJ2-4	CASSFWGGGNIQYF	TGTGCCAGCAGTTTCTGGGGCGGGGGGAACATTCAGTACTTC
few	-	15	TRBV28	TRBJ1-1	CASSHRPGGGIEAFF	TGTGCCAGCAGTCACCGGCCAGGCGGCGGCATTGAAGCTTTCTTT
-	TRBD1	17	TRBV12-3/TRBV12-4	TRBJ2-2	CASSYTLGDRAAGELFF	TGTGCCAGCAGTTATACCCTTGGGGACAGGGCGGCCGGGGAGCTGTTTTTT
-	TRBD2	21	TRBV12-3/TRBV12-4	TRBJ2-3	CARFRDRNGTSGRFGTDTQYF	TGTGCCAGATTCCGGGACAGGAATGGGACTAGCGGGAGGTTCGGCACAGATACGCAGTATTTT
-	-	14	TRBV9	TRBJ1-1	CASSVGGRDTEAFF	TGTGCCAGCAGCGTAGGTGGGCGGGACACTGAAGCTTTCTTT
-	TRBD1	15	TRBV12-3/TRBV12-4	TRBJ2-7	CASSLTGKISYEQYF	TGTGCCAGCAGTTTGACAGGGAAGATCTCCTACGAGCAGTACTTC
-	TRBD2	15	TRBV2	TRBJ2-5	CASSESRGGGETQYF	TGTGCCAGCAGTGAAAGCCGGGGGGGAGGAGAGACCCAGTACTTC
few	-	11	TRBV6-1	TRBJ1-5	CASSEGIPQHF	TGTGCCAGCAGTGAAGGGATACCCCAGCATTTT
-	-	12	TRBV11-2	TRBJ1-4	CASSLGGRKLFF	TGTGCCAGCAGCTTGGGGGGCAGGAAACTGTTTTTT
-	TRBD1	13	TRBV5-1	TRBJ2-7	CASSLGDSNEQYF	TGCGCCAGCAGCTTGGGGGACAGCAACGAGCAGTACTTC
many	TRBD2	17	TRBV11-2	TRBJ2-3	CASSLLGSGRATDTQYF	TGTGCCAGCAGCTTATTGGGAAGCGGGAGGGCCACAGATACGCAGTATTTT
many	TRBD2	13	TRBV10-3	TRBJ2-1	CAIRGTSESEQFF	TGTGCCATCAGGGGGACTAGCGAATCTGAGCAGTTCTTC
few	-	18	TRBV4-2	TRBJ2-7	CASSQDQGRGLLTYEQYF	TGTGCCAGCAGCCAAGACCAGGGCCGGGGGCTCCTCACCTACGAGCAGTACTTC
-	-	10	TRBV27	TRBJ1-2	CASRDYGYTF	TGTGCCAGCAGGGACTATGGCTACACCTTC
few	-	16	TRBV20-1	TRBJ2-3	CSAPPGAGVITDTQYF	TGCAGTGCCCCTCCGGGGGCAGGGGTGATAACAGATACGCAGTATTTT
many	TRBD2	17	TRBV3-1	TRBJ2-1	CASSQVPPFGGSNEQFF	TGTGCCAGCAGCCAAGTCCCTCCCTTCGGCGGGAGCAATGAGCAGTTCTTC
-	-	13	TRBV6-2/TRBV6-3	TRBJ2-2	CACRQSVLGELFF	TGTGCCTGCCGACAGTCAGTCCTTGGGGAGCTGTTTTTT
-	TRBD1	16	TRBV7-2	TRBJ1-6	CASRHTGTETNSPLHF	TGTGCCAGCAGACATACTGGGACAGAGACTAATTCACCCCTCCACTTT
few	-	13	TRBV20-1	TRBJ1-1	CSALHDNGAEAFF	TGCAGTGCCCTTCACGATAACGGGGCTGAAGCTTTCTTT
-	-	14	TRBV24-1	TRBJ2-2	CATSSPGEAGELFF	TGTGCCACCAGTTCCCCGGGAGAGGCCGGGGAGCTGTTTTTT
many	-	14	TRBV12-3/TRBV12-4	TRBJ2-3	CASRYHSGEDTQYF	TGTGCCAGCAGATATCACTCAGGGGAAGATACGCAGTATTTT
-	TRBD2	19	TRBV5-1	TRBJ2-6	CASSQGLAGGPSGANVLTF	TGCGCCAGCAGCCAAGGACTAGCGGGAGGACCCTCTGGGGCCAACGTCCTGACTTTC
few	-	15	TRBV28	TRBJ2-3	CASSFSGRSPDTQYF	TGTGCCAGCAGTTTTAGTGGGAGAAGCCCAGATACGCAGTATTTT
few	-	10	TRBV2	TRBJ2-3	CATDEGTQYF	TGTGCCACCGACGAGGGTACGCAGTATTTT
many	-	12	TRBV7-3	TRBJ2-1	CASSSPRGEQFF	TGTGCCAGCAGCTCACCTAGGGGTGAGCAGTTCTTC
few	-	13	TRBV12-3/TRBV12-4	TRBJ1-2	CASSMGGSYGYTF	TGTGCCAGCAGTATGGGGGGGTCCTATGGCTACACCTTC
many	TRBD1	14	TRBV15	TRBJ2-2	CATSFQGATGELFF	TGTGCCACCAGTTTCCAGGGGGCGACCGGGGAGCTGTTTTTT
many	TRBD1	15	TRBV3-1	TRBJ2-6	CASSQVQRGRPVLTF	TGTGCCAGCAGCCAAGTACAGAGGGGGCGCCCCGTCCTGACTTTC
few	TRBD1	13	TRBV6-2/TRBV6-3	TRBJ2-7	CASVLQGGYEQYF	TGTGCCAGCGTTCTACAGGGGGGCTACGAGCAGTACTTC
few	-	12	TRBV11-3	TRBJ2-5	CASTQGSETQYF	TGTGCCAGCACCCAAGGGTCGGAGACCCAGTACTTC
few	-	16	TRBV5-1	TRBJ1-2	CASSLADSRSNYGYTF	TGCGCCAGCAGCTTGGCCGACTCCCGGTCTAACTATGGCTACACCTTC
-	-	13	TRBV30	TRBJ2-1	CAWSVIPDNEQFF	TGTGCCTGGAGTGTCATCCCAGACAATGAGCAGTTCTTC
-	TRBD2	17	TRBV5-1	TRBJ2-1	CASSPRLAGGPRDEQFF	TGCGCCAGCAGCCCCAGACTAGCGGGAGGGCCAAGGGATGAGCAGTTCTTC
few	-	14	TRBV12-3/TRBV12-4	TRBJ2-7	CASSQQGNSYEQYF	TGTGCCAGCAGCCAGCAGGGGAACTCCTACGAGCAGTACTTC
many	TRBD1	16	TRBV10-3	TRBJ2-5	CAISESIRGSQETQYF	TGTGCCATCAGTGAGTCTATCAGGGGGTCACAAGAGACCCAGTACTTC
few	-	15	TRBV5-1	TRBJ2-2	CASSPRPRGAGELFF	TGCGCCAGCAGCCCCCGTCCGAGGGGGGCCGGGGAGCTGTTTTTT
-	-	14	TRBV24-1	TRBJ2-3	CATNGPLGSDTQYF	TGTGCCACCAACGGCCCCCTCGGCTCAGATACGCAGTATTTT
many	TRBD1	15	TRBV4-1	TRBJ2-3	CASSLLGTGADTQYF	TGCGCCAGCAGCCTCTTGGGGACAGGGGCAGATACGCAGTATTTT